The T cell receptor (beta chain) under discussion was sequenced for a study of T cell responses to AZD1222 COVID-19 vaccine. Turning to the study itself: Researchers grouped second doses given at about 4 or about 12 weeks into one pool. Study-wide points: Only after the peak T cell response were repertoires sampled. Donors were chiefly white British, with a greater number of females, and clonal diversity was perhaps underestimated. Unmutated regions of variants are reportedly targeted by nearly half of spike-specific TCRs.

Notes on this clone: The target antigen is unknown.

CDR3 length equals 14 residues. V lost 3 bases and J lost 9, with 12 bases in between. In germline, CDR1 is MNHEY, CDR2 SMNVEV (reference sequence). Using immunoSEQ multiplex PCR, the repertoire was profiled, and TCRdb retains in-frame clones only, with some absent. Of about 150,000 clones listed, 90% are singletons. The TCR originated in an adult in good health. Sample: peripheral blood, taken on day 0 of AZD1222 vaccination. The V gene is TRBV27, the J gene TRBJ1-6; D unclear. CDR3 in amino acids: CASSFGGLGSPLHF. The CDR3 bases are TGTGCCAGCAGTTTTGGAGGGCTGGGTTCACCCCTCCACTTT.